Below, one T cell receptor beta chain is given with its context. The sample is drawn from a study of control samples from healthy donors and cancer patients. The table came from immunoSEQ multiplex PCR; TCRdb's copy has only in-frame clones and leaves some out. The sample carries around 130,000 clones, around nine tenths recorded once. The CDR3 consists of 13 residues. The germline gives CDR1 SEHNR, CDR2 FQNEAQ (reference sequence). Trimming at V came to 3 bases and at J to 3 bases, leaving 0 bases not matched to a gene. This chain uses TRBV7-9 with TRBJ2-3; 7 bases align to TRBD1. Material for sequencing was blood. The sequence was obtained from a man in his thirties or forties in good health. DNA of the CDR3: TGTGCCAGCAGCTTCAGGGGGACAGATACGCAGTATTTT. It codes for CASSFRGTDTQYF.